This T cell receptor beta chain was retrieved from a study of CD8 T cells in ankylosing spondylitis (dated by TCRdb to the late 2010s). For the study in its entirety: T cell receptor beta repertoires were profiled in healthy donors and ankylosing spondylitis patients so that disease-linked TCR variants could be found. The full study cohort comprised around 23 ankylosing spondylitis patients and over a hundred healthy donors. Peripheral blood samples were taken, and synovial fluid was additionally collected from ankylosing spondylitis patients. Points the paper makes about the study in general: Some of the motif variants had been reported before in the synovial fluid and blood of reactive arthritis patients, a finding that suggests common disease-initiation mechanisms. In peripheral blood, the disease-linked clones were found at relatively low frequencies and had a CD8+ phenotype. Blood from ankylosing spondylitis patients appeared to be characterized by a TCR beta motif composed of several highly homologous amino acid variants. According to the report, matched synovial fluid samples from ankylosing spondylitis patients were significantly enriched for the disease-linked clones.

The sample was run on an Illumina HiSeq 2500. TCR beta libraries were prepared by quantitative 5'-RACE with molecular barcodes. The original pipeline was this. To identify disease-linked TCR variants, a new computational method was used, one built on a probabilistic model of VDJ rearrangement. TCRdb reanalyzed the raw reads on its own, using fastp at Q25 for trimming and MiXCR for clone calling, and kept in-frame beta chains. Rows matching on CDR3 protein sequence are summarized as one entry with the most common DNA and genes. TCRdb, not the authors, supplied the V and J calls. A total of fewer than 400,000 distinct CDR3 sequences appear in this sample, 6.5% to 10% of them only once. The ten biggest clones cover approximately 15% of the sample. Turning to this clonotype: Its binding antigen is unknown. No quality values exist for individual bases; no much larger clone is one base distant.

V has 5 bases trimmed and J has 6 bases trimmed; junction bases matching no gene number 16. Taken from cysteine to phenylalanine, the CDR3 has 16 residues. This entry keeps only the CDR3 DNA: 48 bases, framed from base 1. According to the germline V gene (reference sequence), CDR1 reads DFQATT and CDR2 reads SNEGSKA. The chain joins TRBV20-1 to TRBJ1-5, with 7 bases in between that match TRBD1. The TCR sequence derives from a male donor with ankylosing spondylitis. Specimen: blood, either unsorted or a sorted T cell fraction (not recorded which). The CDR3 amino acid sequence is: CSARGTGDRERQPQHF. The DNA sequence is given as TGCAGTGCTCGAGGTACCGGTGACAGGGAGCGTCAGCCCCAGCATTTT.